This T cell receptor beta chain came from a study of T cell responses to AZD1222 COVID-19 vaccine. Regarding this clone: Its specificity is unknown.

Measured with immunoSEQ multiplex PCR; TCRdb has only the in-frame clones, and not every one. The sample includes under 110,000 clones, around 84% of them seen just once. General study points: Targets within unmutated variant regions were reportedly found for nearly half of spike-specific TCRs. Donors in the cohort were predominantly white British and more often female, and clonal diversity was possibly underestimated. Researchers report vaccine-associated CD4 TCRs spanning spike, with dominance at 160-218 and 743-854. Compared with day 0, the breadth and depth of the Spike-specific TCR repertoire rose significantly after two doses of AZD1222.

Sequencing used peripheral blood, obtained on day 0 of AZD1222 vaccination. The TCR originated in an adult in good health.

CDR3 amino acids: CSASTGTGSPYEQYF. CDR3 coding DNA: TGCAGTGCTAGTACGGGGACAGGGTCCCCCTACGAGCAGTACTTC. The chain carries TRBV20-1 and TRBJ2-7; 9 bases map to TRBD1. This CDR3 is built from 15 residues. Trimming cost V 3 bases and J 2 bases; bases outside gene matches: 8. Germline V gene lookup returns CDR1 DFQATT and CDR2 SNEGSKA (reference sequence).